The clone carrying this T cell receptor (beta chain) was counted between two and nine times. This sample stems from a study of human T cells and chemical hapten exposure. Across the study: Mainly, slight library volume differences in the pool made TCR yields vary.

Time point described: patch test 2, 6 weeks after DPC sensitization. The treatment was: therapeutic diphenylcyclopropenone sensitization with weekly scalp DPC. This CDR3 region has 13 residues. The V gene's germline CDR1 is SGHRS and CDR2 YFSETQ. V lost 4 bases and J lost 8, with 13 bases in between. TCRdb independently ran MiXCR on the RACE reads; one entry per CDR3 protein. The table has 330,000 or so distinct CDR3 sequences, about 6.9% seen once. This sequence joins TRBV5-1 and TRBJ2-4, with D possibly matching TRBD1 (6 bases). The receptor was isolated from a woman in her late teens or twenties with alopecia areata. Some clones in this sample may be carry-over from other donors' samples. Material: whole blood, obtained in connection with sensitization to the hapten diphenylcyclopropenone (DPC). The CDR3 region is CASSDPQGYIQYF. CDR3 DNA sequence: TGCGCCAGCAGCGACCCTCAGGGGTACATTCAGTACTTC.